The T cell receptor (beta chain) described here comes from a study of beta chain features in type 1 diabetes. Reverse transcribing all isolated RNA meant expressed TCRB transcripts were sequenced. Sequenced by immunoSEQ multiplex PCR; TCRdb stores in-frame clones only, minus some. The sample records 300,000 to 350,000 clones, 7% to 10% being singletons. Findings of the study overall: People with Type 1 diabetes carried modestly yet significantly shorter TCRB CDR3s in all four CD4+ subsets.

The CDR3 has 18 amino acids. Trimming cost V 1 base and J 5 bases, with 23 bases left between them. Germline V gene lookup returns CDR1 PRHDT and CDR2 FYEKMQ (reference sequence). Turning to this clone: Its antigen is unknown.

The material sequenced was central memory CD4+ T cells from blood. This sequence joins TRBV13 and TRBJ2-5, with TRBD1 as a possible D gene (5 bases). This TCR derives from a man aged 25 to 45 with type 1 diabetes. CDR3 in amino acids: CASSLAVWAGPAGETQYF. CDR3 DNA sequence: TGTGCCAGCAGCTTAGCGGTTTGGGCAGGGCCCGCTGGGGAGACCCAGTACTTC.